The 29 T cell receptor beta chains below were found in one sample sequenced in a study of blood T cells in healthy people across ages. Primed by a sample-barcoded 5' primer and a J-beta primer mix, a second PCR proceeded for roughly 6 to 12 cycles. TCRdb re-derived calls from the 5' RACE reads in MiXCR, one entry per CDR3 protein. The table has some 900,000 distinct CDR3 sequences, around 48% seen once. The material sequenced was blood. Receptors were obtained from a young man in good health.

This clonotype was seen once. This chain links TRBV11-1 with TRBJ2-2; 7 bases are a match to TRBD1. The CDR3 has 13 residues. The trim removed 2 bases at V and 11 bases at J, leaving 5 bases unmatched. The germline CDR1 and CDR2 sequences are SGHAT and FQDESV (reference sequence). DNA of the CDR3: TGTGCCAGCAGCTTACAGGGGGTAACAGAGCTGTTTTTT. Amino acids: CASSLQGVTELFF.

V is TRBV7-8 and J is TRBJ1-1; D call uncertain. The V gene lost 4 bases and the J gene lost 1 base, with 10 bases spanning the gap. The CDR3 covers 14 residues. Germline V lookup: CDR1 SGHVS, CDR2 FQNEAQ. CDR3 amino acids: CASSSGSRNTEAFF. The CDR3 DNA reads TGTGCCAGCAGCTCCGGGTCCAGGAACACTGAAGCTTTCTTT.

This clonotype has just a few counts. V and J are TRBV4-1 and TRBJ2-1; 8 bases are a match to TRBD2. CDR1 and CDR2 from the germline V gene are MGHRA and YSYEKL. The CDR3 covers 15 residues. With V trimmed by 0 bases and J by 8 bases, 6 bases remained unmatched. In DNA form, the CDR3 reads TGCGCCAGCAGCCAAGATCCGGGGGGGCTCTATGAGCAGTTCTTC. Amino acid sequence: CASSQDPGGLYEQFF.

A few counts support this clonotype. The rearrangement links TRBV6-1 to TRBJ2-7; 12 bases map to TRBD1. The V gene's germline CDR1 is MNHNS and CDR2 SASEGT. This CDR3 contains 14 residues. J lost 4 bases, V lost 6 bases, and 4 bases had no gene match. As DNA, the CDR3 is TGTGCCAGCAGGGGACAGGGGGCTTTGTACGAGCAGTACTTC. Its translation is CASRGQGALYEQYF.

The V and J genes are TRBV20-1 and TRBJ1-2; D uncertain. Trimming cost V 3 bases and J 6 bases, with 20 bases left between them. Germline assignment: CDR1 DFQATT and CDR2 SNEGSKA (reference sequence). CDR3 length: 15 amino acids. The CDR3, as DNA: TGCAGTGCTAGTAAAACGGGGTTAGGAGCGAATGGCTACACCTTC. Amino acid sequence: CSASKTGLGANGYTF.

The chain is built from TRBV7-2 and TRBJ2-5; D assignment may be TRBD1 or TRBD2 (6 bases each). The CDR3 is made up of 17 amino acids. CDR1 and CDR2 from the germline V gene are SGHTA and FQGNSA. The germline V and J ends were trimmed by 5 bases and 5 bases, with 24 bases remaining between them. CDR3: CASSQGSIAEGRETQYF. DNA of the CDR3: TGTGCCAGCAGCCAGGGGTCGATAGCGGAGGGGCGGGAGACCCAGTACTTC.

Concerning this clonotype: Sequence at one end of the junction differs from germline and may be a read error. J is TRBJ2-2 and V is TRBV27; 9 bases align to TRBD2. This CDR3 region has 17 residues. Germline V lookup: CDR1 MNHEY, CDR2 SMNVEV (reference sequence). The CDR3 region has the DNA TGTGCCAACAGTCGGTCGGCTAGCGGGGTGAACACCGGGGAGCTGTTTTTT. This translates into CANSRSASGVNTGELFF.

At least ten counts were recorded for this clonotype. The V and J genes are TRBV5-1 and TRBJ1-1; D remains unclear. The V end lost 0 bases, the J end lost 0 bases, and 6 bases lay between the germline ends. This CDR3 comprises 14 residues. The germline gives CDR1 SGHRS, CDR2 YFSETQ. CDR3 bases: TGCGCCAGCAGCTTGGACGGGATGAACACTGAAGCTTTCTTT. Protein product: CASSLDGMNTEAFF.

This clonotype has ten or more counts. The chain joins TRBV6-5 to TRBJ1-2; TRBD1 aligns across 7 bases. Germline CDR1 reads MNHEY; CDR2 reads SVGAGI. The junction had 12 bases not matched to a gene; V was cut back by 6 bases and J by 8 bases. This CDR3 region has 14 residues. The CDR3 coding sequence is TGTGCCAGCAGGCCACGGACAGGCTGGACCGGCTACACCTTC. Its protein product is CASRPRTGWTGYTF.

The rearrangement links TRBV6-2 or TRBV6-3 to TRBJ2-6, with D possibly matching TRBD1 (5 bases). The CDR3 covers 16 residues. In germline, CDR1 is MNHEY, CDR2 SVGEGT. Trimming pared 4 bases from V and 2 bases from J, leaving 12 bases between. CDR3 loop: CASSSIRVAGANVLTF. CDR3 in DNA: TGTGCCAGCAGTTCAATCAGGGTGGCTGGGGCCAACGTCCTGACTTTC.

The count of this clonotype is one. The rearrangement joins TRBV20-1 to TRBJ2-4; 11 bases align to TRBD2. This CDR3 contains 17 residues. Germline CDR1 and CDR2: DFQATT and SNEGSKA (reference sequence). V lost 0 bases to trimming and J lost 2 bases; unmatched junction nucleotides: 6. CDR3 in amino acids: CSARDRLAGGSKNIQYF. The CDR3 bases are TGCAGTGCTAGAGATCGGCTAGCGGGAGGATCCAAAAACATTCAGTACTTC.

The gene calls are TRBV6-5 and TRBJ2-1, with D possibly matching TRBD1 (5 bases). The J call is doubtful: the DNA matches TRBJ2-7 better. The CDR3 has 14 residues. Germline values: CDR1 MNHEY, CDR2 SVGAGI. The CDR3 protein is CASSYARAYNEQYF. CDR3 bases: TGTGCCAGCAGTTACGCCAGGGCTTACAATGAGCAGTACTTC.

The chain employs TRBV12-3 or TRBV12-4 and TRBJ1-5, with 7 nucleotides matching TRBD1. With 6 bases clipped from V and 4 bases from J, the junction kept 9 bases outside the gene matches. The CDR3 is made up of 15 amino acids. CDR3 bases: TGTGCCAGCAGCTCCGACAGGGCGGTTAATCAGCCCCAGCATTTT. Its protein product is CASSSDRAVNQPQHF.

This clonotype was counted between two and nine times. This chain uses TRBV11-3 with TRBJ2-3; weak D call: TRBD1 (5 bases). With 5 bases removed from V and 7 bases from J, the gap between germline ends came to 10 bases. CDR3 length equals 12 residues. Germline assignment: CDR1 SGHNT and CDR2 YENEEA. The CDR3 is CASSPREYTQYF. Written as DNA, the CDR3 is TGTGCCAGCAGCCCCAGGGAATATACGCAGTATTTT.

This clonotype was detected ten times or more. Here the CDR3 reads CASSHRLASSYNEQFF. The CDR3 coding sequence is TGTGCCAGCAGTCATAGACTAGCGAGCTCCTACAATGAGCAGTTCTTC. This chain joins TRBV6-2 or TRBV6-3 and TRBJ2-1, with 8 positions matching TRBD2. Germline-derived CDR1 and CDR2 are MNHEY and SVGEGT. This CDR3 region has 16 residues. The ends lost 5 bases at V and 0 bases at J; junction bases unmatched: 6.

The V gene is TRBV6-1, the J gene TRBJ2-7; D remains unclear. CDR3 length equals 15 residues. From germline, CDR1 is MNHNS and CDR2 SASEGT. The ends were cut back, 6 bases at V and 0 bases at J, with 15 bases in the middle. The CDR3 bases are TGTGCCAGCAGCCGAAGGGCCGGTAACTCCTACGAGCAGTACTTC. This encodes CASSRRAGNSYEQYF.

The chain recombines TRBV5-1 with TRBJ2-5; maybe TRBD2 (6 bases). Germline V lookup: CDR1 SGHRS, CDR2 YFSETQ. The CDR3 is made up of 14 amino acids. Deletions cut 4 bases from V and 4 bases from J, with 14 bases between. The CDR3 loop reads CASSQPQGGETQYF. The CDR3 DNA reads as TGCGCCAGCAGCCAACCCCAGGGAGGAGAGACCCAGTACTTC.

This clonotype was observed once. This chain joins TRBV29-1 and TRBJ1-1; D is undetermined. Germline lookup yields CDR1 SQVTM and CDR2 ANQGSEA. Trimming left V 4 bases short and J 5 bases short, with 11 bases between. The CDR3 has 12 amino acids. The CDR3 DNA reads TGCAGCGTTGGAGGTTTAGGGACTGAAGCTTTCTTT. Translation: CSVGGLGTEAFF.

The table lists this clonotype with many counts. V gene TRBV4-3 combines with J gene TRBJ2-7; the D gene is possibly TRBD2 (6 bases). The germline V and J ends were trimmed by 5 bases and 1 base, with 15 bases remaining between them. The CDR3 has 15 residues. CDR1 is LGHNA and CDR2 is YSLEER in the germline V gene. The CDR3 loop reads CASSSVRGGSYEQYF. CDR3 coding DNA: TGCGCCAGCAGCTCGGTGAGGGGAGGATCCTACGAGCAGTACTTC.

This sequence joins TRBV21-1 and TRBJ2-7; the table's D call, TRBD2, has no DNA check behind it. TRBV21-1 is a pseudogene. The CDR3 is 15 residues long. The DNA for the CDR3 is TGTGCCAGCAGCAAAAAGGGCCAGTCAGGCTACGAGCAGTACTTC. Protein: CASSKKGQSGYEQYF.

This clonotype was observed once. A read error may account for a junction end that differs from germline. The rearrangement uses TRBV20-1 and TRBJ2-5; 12 bases align to TRBD2. Germline-derived CDR1 and CDR2 are DFQATT and SNEGSKA (reference sequence). This CDR3 comprises 16 residues. This chain's CDR3 is CSATRLAGANQETQYF. CDR3 nucleotides: TGCAGTGCTACAAGACTAGCGGGGGCCAACCAAGAGACCCAGTACTTT.

The CDR3 nucleotides read TGTGCCAGCATCCCAACCGACGGAAGCTACGAGCAGTACTTC. Protein: CASIPTDGSYEQYF. The V call is TRBV6-5, the J call TRBJ2-4, with no clear D. With the DNA end fitting TRBJ2-7 better, the J assignment may be wrong. Per the germline V gene, CDR1 is MNHEY and CDR2 is SVGAGI. The CDR3 length is 14 residues.

There are a few counts of this clonotype. The chain employs TRBV15 and TRBJ2-7; D gene uncertain. V shed 0 bases and J shed 0 bases, with 3 bases lying between them. The CDR3 runs 13 residues. Per the germline V gene, CDR1 is LNHNV and CDR2 is YYDKDF (reference sequence). CDR3 nucleotides: TGTGCCACCAGCAGAGATGGCTCCTACGAGCAGTACTTC. Translation: CATSRDGSYEQYF.

The chain uses TRBV6-4 and TRBJ2-1, with TRBD1 as a possible D gene (6 bases). Looked up from germline, CDR1 is MRHNA and CDR2 is SNTAGT. V lost 2 bases and J lost 9, with 17 bases in between. The CDR3 covers 15 residues. For the CDR3, the DNA is TGTGCCAGCAGTGACGGGGCAGGGGTGGTCAGTGAGCAGTTCTTC. This codes for CASSDGAGVVSEQFF.

This clonotype was counted only a few times. The chain recombines TRBV12-3 or TRBV12-4 with TRBJ2-1; 7 bases map to TRBD1. After removal of 1 base from V and 6 bases from J, the junction contained 6 bases not matched to a gene. The CDR3 loop spans 15 amino acids. The DNA of the CDR3 is TGTGCCAGCAGTTTAGAAAAGACAGGGATCAATGAGCAGTTCTTC. Its protein product is CASSLEKTGINEQFF.

The chain combines TRBV29-1 with TRBJ2-3; D may be TRBD1 (6 bases). The CDR3 runs to 13 residues. Trimming removed 5 bases from V and 2 bases from J, with 11 bases in between. Germline V lookup: CDR1 SQVTM, CDR2 ANQGSEA. CDR3 in amino acids: CSVKDRSTDTQYF. The CDR3 coding sequence is TGCAGCGTTAAGGACAGATCCACAGATACGCAGTATTTT.

The chain couples TRBV20-1 to TRBJ2-1, with D unresolved. Germline-derived CDR1 and CDR2 are DFQATT and SNEGSKA (reference sequence). V lost 0 bases to trimming and J lost 7 bases, with 16 bases between them. The CDR3 is made up of 15 amino acids. CDR3: CSARDDSLGRNEQFF. CDR3 nucleotide sequence: TGCAGTGCTAGAGATGACTCCCTAGGTAGAAATGAGCAGTTCTTC.

This clonotype has just a few counts. The chain couples TRBV7-4 to TRBJ2-1, with D uncertain. Germline V gene data show CDR1 as SGHVT and CDR2 as SQSDAQ. The CDR3 extends over 15 amino acids. V lost 4 bases and J 0 bases, leaving 10 bases between the germline ends. The CDR3 is CASSSRTSSYNEQFF. Here the CDR3 DNA reads TGTGCCAGCAGCTCCCGGACCAGCTCCTACAATGAGCAGTTCTTC.

The V and J genes are TRBV5-6 and TRBJ1-5; possible D gene TRBD1, 6 bases. Germline CDR1 and CDR2: SGHDT and YYEEEE. Trimming stripped 4 bases from V and 12 bases from J, with 20 bases between. The CDR3 runs to 14 residues. CDR3 in amino acids: CASSPGTSRQGQHF. The CDR3 nucleotides read TGTGCCAGCAGCCCCGGGACAAGCCGCCAGGGCCAGCATTTT.